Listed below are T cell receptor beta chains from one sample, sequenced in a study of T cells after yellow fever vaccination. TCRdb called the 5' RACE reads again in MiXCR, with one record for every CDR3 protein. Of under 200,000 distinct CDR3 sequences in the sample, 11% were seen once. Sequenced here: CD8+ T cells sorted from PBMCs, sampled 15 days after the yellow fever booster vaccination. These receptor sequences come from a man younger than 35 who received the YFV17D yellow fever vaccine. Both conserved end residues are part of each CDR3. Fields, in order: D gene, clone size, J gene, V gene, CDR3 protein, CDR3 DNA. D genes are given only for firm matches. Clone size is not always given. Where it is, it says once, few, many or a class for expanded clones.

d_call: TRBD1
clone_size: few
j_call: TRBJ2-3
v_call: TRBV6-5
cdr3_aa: CASSYSPGGKDTQYF
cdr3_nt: TGTGCCAGCAGTTACTCCCCAGGGGGAAAAGATACGCAGTATTTT

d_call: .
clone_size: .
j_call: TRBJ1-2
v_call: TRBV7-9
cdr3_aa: CASTPDIIGAVNYGYTF
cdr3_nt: TGTGCCAGCACCCCTGACATTATAGGTGCTGTTAACTATGGCTACACCTTC

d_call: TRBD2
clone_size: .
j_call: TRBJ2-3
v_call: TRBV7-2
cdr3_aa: CASSLGRGGRDKQYF
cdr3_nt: TGTGCCAGCAGCTTAGGGCGGGGGGGAAGAGATAAGCAGTATTTT

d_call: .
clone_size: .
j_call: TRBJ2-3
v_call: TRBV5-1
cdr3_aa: CASSPRRGTDTQYF
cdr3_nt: TGCGCCAGCAGCCCCCGACGGGGCACAGATACGCAGTATTTT

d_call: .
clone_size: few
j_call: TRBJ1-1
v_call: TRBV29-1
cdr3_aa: CSVVQWGTEAFF
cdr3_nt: TGCAGCGTTGTCCAGTGGGGCACTGAAGCTTTCTTT

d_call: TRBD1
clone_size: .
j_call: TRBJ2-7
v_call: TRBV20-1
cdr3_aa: CSATRDRLYEQYF
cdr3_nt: TGCAGTGCCACCCGGGACAGGTTATACGAGCAGTACTTC

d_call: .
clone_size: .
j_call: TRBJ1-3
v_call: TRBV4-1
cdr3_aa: CASSQEKQNTIYF
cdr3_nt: TGCGCCAGCAGCCAAGAGAAGCAAAACACCATATATTTT

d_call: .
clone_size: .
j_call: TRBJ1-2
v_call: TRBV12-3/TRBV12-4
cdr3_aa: CASSWAGSSNYGYTF
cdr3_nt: TGTGCCAGCAGCTGGGCGGGTAGCTCAAACTATGGCTACACCTTC

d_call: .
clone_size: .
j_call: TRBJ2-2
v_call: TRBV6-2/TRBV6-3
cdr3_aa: CASSRVETGELFF
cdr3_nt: TGTGCCAGCAGCAGGGTAGAGACCGGGGAGCTGTTTTTT

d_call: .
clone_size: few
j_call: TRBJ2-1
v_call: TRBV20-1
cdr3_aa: CSAGEWNNEQFF
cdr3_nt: TGCAGTGCTGGAGAGTGGAACAATGAGCAGTTCTTC

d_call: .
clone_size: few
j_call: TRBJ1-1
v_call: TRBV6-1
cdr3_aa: CASKGLGGGTEAFF
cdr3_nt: TGTGCCAGCAAGGGTTTGGGGGGCGGCACTGAAGCTTTCTTT

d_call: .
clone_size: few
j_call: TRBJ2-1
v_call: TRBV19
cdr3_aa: CASSGLPTNEQFF
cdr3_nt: TGTGCCAGTTCCGGACTTCCGACCAATGAGCAGTTCTTC

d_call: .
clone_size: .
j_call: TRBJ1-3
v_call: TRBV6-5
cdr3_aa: CASSYVGTGNTIYF
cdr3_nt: TGTGCCAGCAGTTACGTGGGAACTGGAAACACCATATATTTT

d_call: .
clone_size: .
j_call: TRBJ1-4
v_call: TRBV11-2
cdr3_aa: CASSLDGTATNEKLFF
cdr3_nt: TGTGCCAGCAGCTTAGATGGCACAGCAACTAATGAAAAACTGTTTTTT

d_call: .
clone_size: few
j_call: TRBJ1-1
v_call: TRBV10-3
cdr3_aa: CAISDPKGKDTEAFF
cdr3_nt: TGTGCCATCAGTGACCCTAAGGGGAAGGACACTGAAGCTTTCTTT

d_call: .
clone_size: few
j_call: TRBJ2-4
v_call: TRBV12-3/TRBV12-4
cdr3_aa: CASGQLAKNIQYF
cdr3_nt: TGTGCCAGCGGACAGCTAGCCAAAAACATTCAGTACTTC

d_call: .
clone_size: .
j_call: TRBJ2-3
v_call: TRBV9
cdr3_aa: CASSAGTYTDTQYF
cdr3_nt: TGTGCCAGCAGCGCGGGCACATACACAGATACGCAGTATTTT

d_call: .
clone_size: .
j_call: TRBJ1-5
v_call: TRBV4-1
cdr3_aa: CASSPPGYHQPQHF
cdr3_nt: TGCGCCAGCAGCCCCCCAGGGTACCATCAGCCCCAGCATTTT

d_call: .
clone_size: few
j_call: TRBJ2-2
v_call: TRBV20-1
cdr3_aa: CSARRPGRTNTGELFF
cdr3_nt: TGCAGTGCTAGAAGGCCCGGACGGACGAACACCGGGGAGCTGTTTTTT

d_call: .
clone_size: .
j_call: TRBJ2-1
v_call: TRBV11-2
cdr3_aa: CASNRYGERAYNEQFF
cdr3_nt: TGTGCCAGCAACAGATACGGGGAACGGGCCTACAATGAGCAGTTCTTC

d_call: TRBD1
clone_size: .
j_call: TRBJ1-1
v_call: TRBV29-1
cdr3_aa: CSVLTGSDTEAFF
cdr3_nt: TGCAGCGTATTGACAGGGAGCGACACTGAAGCTTTCTTT

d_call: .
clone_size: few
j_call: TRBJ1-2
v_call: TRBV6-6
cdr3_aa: CASMWLLGYTF
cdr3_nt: TGTGCCAGCATGTGGCTTCTGGGCTACACCTTC

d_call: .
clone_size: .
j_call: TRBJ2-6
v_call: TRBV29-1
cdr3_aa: CSVELKGSGANVLTF
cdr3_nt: TGCAGCGTTGAATTAAAAGGGTCTGGGGCCAACGTCCTGACTTTC

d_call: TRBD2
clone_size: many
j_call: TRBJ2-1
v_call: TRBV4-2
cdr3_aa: CASSQGGGAYNEQFF
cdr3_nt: TGTGCCAGCAGCCAAGGTGGGGGGGCCTACAATGAGCAGTTCTTC

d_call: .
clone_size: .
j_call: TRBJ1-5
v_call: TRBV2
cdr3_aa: CASSPGGPQHF
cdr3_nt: TGTGCCAGCAGCCCAGGTGGGCCCCAGCATTTT

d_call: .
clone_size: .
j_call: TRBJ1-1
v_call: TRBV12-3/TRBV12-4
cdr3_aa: CATAGGYGTEAFF
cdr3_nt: TGTGCCACCGCGGGGGGGTACGGCACTGAAGCTTTCTTT

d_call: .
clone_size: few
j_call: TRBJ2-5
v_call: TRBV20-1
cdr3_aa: CSARGRNQETQYF
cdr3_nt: TGCAGTGCTAGAGGACGGAACCAAGAGACCCAGTACTTC

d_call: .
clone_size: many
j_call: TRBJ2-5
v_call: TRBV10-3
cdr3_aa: CAISHRPDRAVETQYF
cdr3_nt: TGTGCCATCAGTCATAGACCTGACAGAGCTGTGGAGACCCAGTACTTC

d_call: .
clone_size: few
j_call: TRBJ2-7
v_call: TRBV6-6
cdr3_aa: CASRIDPTYEQYF
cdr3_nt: TGTGCCAGCAGAATCGACCCGACCTACGAGCAGTACTTC